This entry is about one TCR beta chain. This sample stems from a study of cytomegalovirus exposure and HLA in healthy donors. Unmatched junction bases numbered 5, after V lost 1 base and J lost 6 bases. Germline CDR1 and CDR2: SEHNR and FQNEAQ (reference sequence). The CDR3 is 16 residues long. Primers for the PCR totalled 60 Vbeta and 13 Jbeta. Repertoires were generated with immunoSEQ multiplex PCR, while TCRdb's copy carries only in-frame clones and drops some. The sample shows some 140,000 clones, more than 60% of them seen only once. The chain has TRBV7-9 and TRBJ2-3; 12 nucleotides align to TRBD2. The TCR sequence derives from a woman between 45 and 60 years old in good health and CMV-seropositive. Sequencing used PBMCs. CDR3 DNA sequence: TGTGCCAGCAGCTTAGGGCTAGCGGGGGGGCCGGATACGCAGTATTTT. It codes for CASSLGLAGGPDTQYF.